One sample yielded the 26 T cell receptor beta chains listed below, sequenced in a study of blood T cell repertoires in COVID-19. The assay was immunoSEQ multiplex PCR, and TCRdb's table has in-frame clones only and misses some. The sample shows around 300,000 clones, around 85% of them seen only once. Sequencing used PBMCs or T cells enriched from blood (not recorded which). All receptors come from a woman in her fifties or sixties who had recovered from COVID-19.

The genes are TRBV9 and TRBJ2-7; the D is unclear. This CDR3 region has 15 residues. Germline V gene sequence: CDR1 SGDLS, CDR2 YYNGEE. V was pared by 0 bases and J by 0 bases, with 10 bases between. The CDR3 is CASSVAGLGSYEQYF. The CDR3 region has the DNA TGTGCCAGCAGCGTAGCGGGTTTGGGCTCCTACGAGCAGTACTTC.

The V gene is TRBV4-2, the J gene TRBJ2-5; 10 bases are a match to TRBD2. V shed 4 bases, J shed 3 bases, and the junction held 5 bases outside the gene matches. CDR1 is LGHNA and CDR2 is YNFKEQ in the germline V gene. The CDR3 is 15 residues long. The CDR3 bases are TGTGCCAGCAGCCCTACTAGCGGGACAAAAGAGACCCAGTACTTC. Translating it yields CASSPTSGTKETQYF.

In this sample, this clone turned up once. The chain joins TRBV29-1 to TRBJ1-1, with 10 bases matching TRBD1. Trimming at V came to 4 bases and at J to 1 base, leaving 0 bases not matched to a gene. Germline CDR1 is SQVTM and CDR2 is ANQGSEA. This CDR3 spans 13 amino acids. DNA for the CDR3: TGCAGCGTTGGGACAGGGGGGAACACTGAAGCTTTCTTT. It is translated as CSVGTGGNTEAFF.

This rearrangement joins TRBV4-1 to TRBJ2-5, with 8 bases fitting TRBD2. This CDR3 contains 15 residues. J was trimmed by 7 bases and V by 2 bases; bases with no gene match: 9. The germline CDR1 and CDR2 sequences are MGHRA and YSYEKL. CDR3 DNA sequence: TGCGCCAGCAGCCAACTCGCGGGAGGAGGGGGGACCCAGTACTTC. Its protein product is CASSQLAGGGGTQYF.

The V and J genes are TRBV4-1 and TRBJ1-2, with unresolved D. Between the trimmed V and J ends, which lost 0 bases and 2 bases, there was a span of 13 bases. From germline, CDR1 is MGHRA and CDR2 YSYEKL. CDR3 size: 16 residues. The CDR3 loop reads CASSQDHWEANYGYTF. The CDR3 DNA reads TGCGCCAGCAGCCAAGACCACTGGGAGGCGAACTATGGCTACACCTTC.

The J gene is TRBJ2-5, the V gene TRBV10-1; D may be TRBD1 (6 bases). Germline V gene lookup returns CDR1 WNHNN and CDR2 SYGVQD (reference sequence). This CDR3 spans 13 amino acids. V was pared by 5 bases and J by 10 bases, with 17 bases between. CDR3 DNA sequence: TGCGCCAGCAGTCGCACAACTGACAGGATCCAGTACTTC. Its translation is CASSRTTDRIQYF.

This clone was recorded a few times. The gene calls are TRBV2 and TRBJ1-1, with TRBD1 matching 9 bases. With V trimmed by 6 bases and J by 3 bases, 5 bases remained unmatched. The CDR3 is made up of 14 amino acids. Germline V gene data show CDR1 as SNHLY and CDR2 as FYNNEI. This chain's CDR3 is CASRNRGLDTEAFF. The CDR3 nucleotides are TGTGCCAGCAGAAACAGGGGGCTGGACACTGAAGCTTTCTTT.

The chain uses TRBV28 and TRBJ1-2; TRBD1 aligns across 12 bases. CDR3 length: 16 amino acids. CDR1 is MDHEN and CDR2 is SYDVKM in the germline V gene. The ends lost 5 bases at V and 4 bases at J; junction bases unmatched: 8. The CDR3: CASSNRGTGGFYGYTF. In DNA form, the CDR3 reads TGTGCCAGCAGTAATCGGGGGACAGGGGGCTTCTATGGCTACACCTTC.

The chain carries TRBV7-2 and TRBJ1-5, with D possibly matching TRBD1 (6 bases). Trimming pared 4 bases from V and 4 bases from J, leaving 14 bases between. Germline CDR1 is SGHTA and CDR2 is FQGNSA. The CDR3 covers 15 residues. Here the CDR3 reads CASSSSGTLNQPQHF. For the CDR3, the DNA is TGTGCCAGCAGCTCTTCCGGGACACTTAATCAGCCCCAGCATTTT.

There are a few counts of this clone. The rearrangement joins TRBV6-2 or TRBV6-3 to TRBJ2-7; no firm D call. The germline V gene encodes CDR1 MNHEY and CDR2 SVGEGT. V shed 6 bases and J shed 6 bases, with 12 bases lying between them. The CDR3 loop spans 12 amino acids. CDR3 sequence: CASSQTRLEQYF. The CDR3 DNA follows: TGTGCCAGCAGCCAAACCAGACTCGAGCAGTACTTC.

CDR3 DNA: TGTGCCAGCCGGACCGACAGGGCGGATTGGAATGAGCAGTTCTTC. It translates to CASRTDRADWNEQFF. The rearrangement joins TRBV7-8 to TRBJ2-1; 7 bases are shared with TRBD1. The CDR3 is 15 amino acids. Trimming cost V 8 bases and J 7 bases; bases outside gene matches: 14. The V gene's germline CDR1 is SGHVS and CDR2 FQNEAQ.

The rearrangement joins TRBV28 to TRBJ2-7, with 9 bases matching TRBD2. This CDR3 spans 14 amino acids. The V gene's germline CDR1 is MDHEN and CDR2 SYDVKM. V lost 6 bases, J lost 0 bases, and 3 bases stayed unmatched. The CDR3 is CASRGTSPSYEQYF. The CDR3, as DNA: TGTGCCAGCAGGGGGACTAGCCCCTCCTACGAGCAGTACTTC.

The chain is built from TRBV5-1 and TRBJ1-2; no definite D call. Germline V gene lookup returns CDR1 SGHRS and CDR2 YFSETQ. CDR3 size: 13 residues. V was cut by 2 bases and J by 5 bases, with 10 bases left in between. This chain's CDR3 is CASSFGVMYGYTF. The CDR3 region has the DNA TGCGCCAGCAGCTTCGGGGTAATGTATGGCTACACCTTC.

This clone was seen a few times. CDR3 nucleotide sequence: TGTGCCAGCAGACCCGCAACAGGGCACACTGAAGCTTTCTTT. Translation: CASRPATGHTEAFF. The V gene is TRBV27, the J gene TRBJ1-1, with D perhaps matching TRBD1 (6 bases). Germline V gives CDR1 MNHEY, CDR2 SMNVEV (reference sequence). CDR3 length: 14 residues. The V end was cut by 6 bases, the J end by 3 bases, with 14 bases between.

The CDR3 bases are TGTGCCAGCAGCCTAAGCGGGAGTAAAAACAATGAGCAGTTCTTC. Protein: CASSLSGSKNNEQFF. This chain uses TRBV7-2 with TRBJ2-1; 8 positions match TRBD2. CDR1 is SGHTA, CDR2 FQGNSA, per germline. Germline trimming cut 5 bases from V and 5 bases from J; bases unmatched to any gene: 8. This CDR3 contains 15 residues.

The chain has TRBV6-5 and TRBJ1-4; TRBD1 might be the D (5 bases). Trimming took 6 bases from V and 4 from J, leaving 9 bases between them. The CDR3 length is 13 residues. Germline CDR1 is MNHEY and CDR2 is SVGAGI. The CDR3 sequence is CASRRDFNEKLFF. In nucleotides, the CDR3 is TGTGCCAGCAGACGGGACTTTAATGAAAAACTGTTTTTT.

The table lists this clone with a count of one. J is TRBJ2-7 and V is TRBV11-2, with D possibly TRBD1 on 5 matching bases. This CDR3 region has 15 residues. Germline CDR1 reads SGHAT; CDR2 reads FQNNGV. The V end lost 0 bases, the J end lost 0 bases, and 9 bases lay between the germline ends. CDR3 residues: CASSLEGQFSYEQYF. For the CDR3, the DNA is TGTGCCAGCAGCTTAGAGGGGCAGTTCTCCTACGAGCAGTACTTC. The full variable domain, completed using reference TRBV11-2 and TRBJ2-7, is EAGVAQSPRYKIIEKRQSVAFWCNPISGHATLYWYQQILGQGPKLLIQFQNNGVVDDSQLPKDRFSAERLKGVDSTLKIQPAKLEDSAVYLCASSLEGQFSYEQYFGPGTRLTVT.

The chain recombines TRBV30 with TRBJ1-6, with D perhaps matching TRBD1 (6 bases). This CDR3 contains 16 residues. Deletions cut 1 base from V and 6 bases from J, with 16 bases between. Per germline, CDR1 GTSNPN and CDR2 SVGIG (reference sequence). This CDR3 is CAWSAPPDRFNSPLHF. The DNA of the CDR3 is TGTGCCTGGAGTGCCCCCCCGGACAGATTTAATTCACCCCTCCACTTT. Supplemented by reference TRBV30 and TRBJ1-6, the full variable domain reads SQTIHQWPATLVQPVGSPLSLECTVEGTSNPNLYWYRQAAGRGLQLLFYSVGIGQISSEVPQNLSASRPQDRQFILSSKKLLLSDSGFYLCAWSAPPDRFNSPLHFGNGTRLTVT.

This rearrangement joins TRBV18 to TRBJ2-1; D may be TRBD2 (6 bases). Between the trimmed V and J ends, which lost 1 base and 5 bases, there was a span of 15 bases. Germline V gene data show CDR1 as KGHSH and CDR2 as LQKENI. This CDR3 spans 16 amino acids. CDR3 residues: CASSPLSSGSNNEQFF. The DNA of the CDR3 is TGTGCCAGCTCACCACTGAGTAGCGGTTCAAACAATGAGCAGTTCTTC.

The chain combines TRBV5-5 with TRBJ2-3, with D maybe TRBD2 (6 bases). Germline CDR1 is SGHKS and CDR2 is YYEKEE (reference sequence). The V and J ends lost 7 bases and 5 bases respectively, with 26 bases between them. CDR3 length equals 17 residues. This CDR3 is CASGAPGGALARDTQYF. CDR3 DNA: TGTGCCAGCGGCGCTCCCGGAGGGGCGCTTGCCCGAGATACGCAGTATTTT.

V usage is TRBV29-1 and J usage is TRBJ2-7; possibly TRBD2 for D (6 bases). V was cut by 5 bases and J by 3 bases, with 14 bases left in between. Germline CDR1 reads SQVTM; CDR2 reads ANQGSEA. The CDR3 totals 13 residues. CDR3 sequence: CSVSSGRLYEQYF. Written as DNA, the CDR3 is TGCAGCGTTTCCAGCGGGCGGCTCTACGAGCAGTACTTC.

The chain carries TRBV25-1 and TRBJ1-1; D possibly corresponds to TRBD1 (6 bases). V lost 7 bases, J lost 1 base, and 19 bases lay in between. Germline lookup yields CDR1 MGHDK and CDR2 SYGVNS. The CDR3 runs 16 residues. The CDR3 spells CASKQGGGQTNTEAFF. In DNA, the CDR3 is TGTGCCAGCAAGCAGGGAGGGGGACAAACGAACACTGAAGCTTTCTTT.

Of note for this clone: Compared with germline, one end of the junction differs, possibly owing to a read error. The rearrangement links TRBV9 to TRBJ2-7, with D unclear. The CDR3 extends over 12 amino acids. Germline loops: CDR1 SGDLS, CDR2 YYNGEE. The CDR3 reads CASSVGGMLVLF. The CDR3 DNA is TGTGCCAGCAGCGTAGGAGGAATGTTGGTTCTCTTC.

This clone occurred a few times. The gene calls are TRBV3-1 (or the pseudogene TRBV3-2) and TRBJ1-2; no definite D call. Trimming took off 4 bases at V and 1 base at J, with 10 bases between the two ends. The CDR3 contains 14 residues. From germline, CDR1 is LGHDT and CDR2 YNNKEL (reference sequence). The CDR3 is CASSRHDINYGYTF. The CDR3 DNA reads TGTGCCAGCAGCCGGCACGACATTAACTATGGCTACACCTTC.

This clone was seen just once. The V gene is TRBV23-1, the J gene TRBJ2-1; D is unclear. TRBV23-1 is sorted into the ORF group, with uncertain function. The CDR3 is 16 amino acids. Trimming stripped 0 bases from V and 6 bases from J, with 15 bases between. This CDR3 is CASSQSIQLSGNEQFF. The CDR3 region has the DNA TGCGCCAGCAGTCAATCAATCCAGCTTTCGGGCAATGAGCAGTTCTTC.

CDR3 amino acids: CASSQAPVAGAGDTQYF. The CDR3 DNA is TGCGCCAGCAGCCAAGCTCCCGTAGCGGGGGCCGGAGATACGCAGTATTTT. V and J are TRBV4-1 and TRBJ2-3; 9 bases match TRBD2. CDR3 size: 17 residues. The germline V gene has CDR1 MGHRA and CDR2 YSYEKL. Unmatched junction bases numbered 10, after V lost 1 base and J lost 5 bases.